The 25 T cell receptor beta chains below were found in one sample sequenced in a study of beta chain features in type 1 diabetes. Reverse transcribing all isolated RNA meant expressed TCRB transcripts were sequenced. Produced via immunoSEQ multiplex PCR; TCRdb's table is partial and in-frame only. The table has some 240,000 clones, roughly 10% seen once; the top ten hold about 1.2%. Sequencing used central memory CD4+ T cells from blood. These receptors came from a man between 18 and 35 years old in good health.

This clone was observed a few times. The chain joins TRBV18 to TRBJ2-2; TRBD1 agrees at 7 bases. The CDR3 runs 15 residues. V dropped 2 bases and J dropped 4; count of bases not matched to a gene: 4. Germline lookup yields CDR1 KGHSH and CDR2 LQKENI. The CDR3 region is CASSPATGRTGELFF. CDR3 nucleotides: TGTGCCAGCTCACCAGCGACAGGGCGCACCGGGGAGCTGTTTTTT.

The V gene is TRBV11-2, the J gene TRBJ2-5; 9 positions agree with TRBD2. This CDR3 comprises 15 residues. V shed 6 bases, J shed 0 bases, and the junction held 5 bases outside the gene matches. Germline CDR1 is SGHAT and CDR2 is FQNNGV. The CDR3 sequence: CASRLSGRNQETQYF. CDR3 nucleotide sequence: TGTGCCAGCAGACTAAGCGGGAGGAACCAAGAGACCCAGTACTTC.

This clone was detected a few times. CDR3 sequence reads: CAWSKAGHNEQFF. CDR3 nucleotides: TGTGCCTGGAGTAAGGCGGGACACAATGAGCAGTTCTTC. V gene TRBV30 combines with J gene TRBJ2-1; D might be TRBD2 (6 bases). This CDR3 spans 13 amino acids. V was cut by 2 bases and J by 5 bases, with 10 bases left in between. CDR1 is GTSNPN, CDR2 SVGIG, per germline (reference sequence).

The V gene is TRBV6-1, the J gene TRBJ2-6; 14 bases line up with TRBD2. Losses at the gene ends were 4 bases for V and 1 base for J; bases not matched to a gene: 0. This CDR3 is 17 amino acids long. Per the germline V gene, CDR1 is MNHNS and CDR2 is SASEGT. The CDR3 DNA reads TGTGCCAGCAGTGGACTAGCGGGAGGGTCTGGGGCCAACGTCCTGACTTTC. Translated: CASSGLAGGSGANVLTF.

This clone has just a few counts. This sequence joins TRBV10-3 and TRBJ2-3; D ambiguous. The CDR3 length is 14 residues. V was cut by 6 bases and J by 1 base, with 11 bases left in between. Germline values: CDR1 ENHRY, CDR2 SYGVKD. Here the CDR3 reads CAIRPLVGTDTQYF. The CDR3 nucleotides read TGTGCCATCAGGCCACTGGTTGGCACAGATACGCAGTATTTT.

The rearrangement links TRBV6-1 to TRBJ2-4; 10 bases are shared with TRBD2. Germline CDR1 and CDR2: MNHNS and SASEGT. The V and J ends lost 8 bases and 7 bases, in that order; junction bases with no gene match: 5. The CDR3 has 13 residues. The CDR3 spells CASRAGGLNIQYF. For the CDR3, the DNA is TGTGCCAGCCGAGCGGGAGGGCTGAACATTCAGTACTTC.

The gene calls are TRBV2 and TRBJ2-5; no reliable D call. The ends were cut back, 4 bases at V and 2 bases at J, with 8 bases in the middle. This CDR3 is 13 amino acids long. CDR1 and CDR2 (germline): SNHLY, FYNNEI. The CDR3 sequence is CASSGTSQETQYF. In nucleotides, the CDR3 is TGTGCCAGCAGTGGGACGTCTCAAGAGACCCAGTACTTC.

A few counts support this clone. This same CDR3 is encoded by further DNA sequences in the sample. The J gene is TRBJ1-2, the V gene TRBV20-1; D is undetermined. The V end was cut by 5 bases, the J end by 0 bases, with 1 base between. This CDR3 has 10 residues. The germline gives CDR1 DFQATT, CDR2 SNEGSKA (reference sequence). DNA for the CDR3: TGCAGTGCTTCTAACTATGGCTACACCTTC. Protein product: CSASNYGYTF.

To note about this clone: This likely reflects a read error, since a far larger clone is one base away. At the DNA level, this CDR3 is encoded by other sequences in the same sample as well. The J gene is TRBJ2-7, the V gene TRBV30, with 8 nucleotides matching TRBD2. Germline values: CDR1 GTSNPN, CDR2 SVGIG (reference sequence). This CDR3 spans 12 amino acids. Trimming took 8 bases from V and 6 from J; bases not matched to a gene: 9. The CDR3, as DNA: TGTGCCGGGTGTTCCGGGAGGGGCGAGCAGTACTTC. This encodes CAGCSGRGEQYF. Full variable domain (missing parts from reference TRBV30 and TRBJ2-7): SQTIHQWPATLVQPVGSPLSLECTVEGTSNPNLYWYRQAAGRGLQLLFYSVGIGQISSEVPQNLSASRPQDRQFILSSKKLLLSDSGFYLCAGCSGRGEQYFGPGTRLTVT.

This clone was seen a few times. This chain connects TRBV10-1 to TRBJ2-1; TRBD2 matches at 10 bases. This CDR3 has 16 amino acids. Germline V CDR1 and CDR2: WNHNN, SYGVQD (reference sequence). Trimming took 4 bases from V and 8 from J; bases not matched to a gene: 11. The CDR3 sequence: CASSGLTSGTLDEQFF. CDR3 coding DNA: TGCGCCAGCAGTGGACTTACTAGCGGGACCTTAGATGAGCAGTTCTTC.

The chain joins TRBV5-8 to TRBJ2-1; 13 bases are shared with TRBD2. Germline V gene sequence: CDR1 SGHTS, CDR2 YDEGEE. V was clipped by 4 bases and J by 6 bases; unmatched bases: 4. The CDR3 has 15 residues. The CDR3, as DNA: TGTGCCAGCAGCCAGGGGACTAGCGGGACCAATGAGCAGTTCTTC. Encoded protein: CASSQGTSGTNEQFF.

This chain uses TRBV11-3 with TRBJ2-5; D unresolved. CDR1 and CDR2 (germline): SGHNT, YENEEA. The ends were cut back, 5 bases at V and 1 base at J, with 8 bases in the middle. The CDR3 length is 13 residues. CDR3 in amino acids: CASSRTAQETQYF. The DNA of the CDR3 is TGTGCCAGCAGCCGGACGGCCCAAGAGACCCAGTACTTC.

CDR3 DNA sequence: TGCAGCGCAACCTTAAGACGGGAGAGGGGCGAGCAGTACTTC. Protein product: CSATLRRERGEQYF. The chain employs TRBV29-1 and TRBJ2-7; a weak D match, TRBD2 (6 bases). CDR3 length equals 14 residues. The germline V gene encodes CDR1 SQVTM and CDR2 ANQGSEA. The V gene lost 7 bases and the J gene lost 6 bases, with 22 bases spanning the gap.

This clone was detected only a few times. The chain is built from TRBV5-1 and TRBJ1-1, with 8 bases identical to TRBD1. Trimming at V came to 6 bases and at J to 1 base, leaving 5 bases not matched to a gene. Looked up from germline, CDR1 is SGHRS and CDR2 is YFSETQ. There are 14 residues in the CDR3. The CDR3 DNA reads as TGCGCCAGCAAAGGACAGGGTTCGAACACTGAAGCTTTCTTT. Translated: CASKGQGSNTEAFF.

The rearrangement links TRBV5-1 to TRBJ2-1; maybe TRBD1 (6 bases). V lost 3 bases to trimming and J lost 8 bases, with 15 bases between them. In germline, CDR1 is SGHRS, CDR2 YFSETQ. The CDR3 has 14 amino acids. CDR3 sequence: CASSYREFIDEQFF. CDR3 nucleotides: TGCGCCAGCAGCTACAGGGAATTCATTGATGAGCAGTTCTTC.

J is TRBJ2-3 and V is TRBV30; 9 bases line up with TRBD2. The CDR3 is made up of 16 amino acids. Germline CDR1 and CDR2: GTSNPN and SVGIG (reference sequence). J gave up 3 bases and V 8 bases, and 15 bases lay outside the gene matches. The CDR3 DNA reads as TGTGCCCCCCCCGGGGGTAGCGGGAGTTTGACAGATACGCAGTATTTT. This codes for CAPPGGSGSLTDTQYF.

This clone was found a few times. J is TRBJ1-4 and V is TRBV5-6; D is undetermined. V shed 4 bases and J shed 10 bases, with 20 bases lying between them. The CDR3 spans 15 residues. Per the germline V gene, CDR1 is SGHDT and CDR2 is YYEEEE. The CDR3 sequence is CASSLGITVHGKLFF. In DNA, the CDR3 is TGTGCCAGCAGCCTGGGGATTACAGTTCATGGAAAACTGTTTTTT.

The gene calls are TRBV30 and TRBJ1-2; D ambiguous. The germline V gene has CDR1 GTSNPN and CDR2 SVGIG (reference sequence). The CDR3 sequence is 15 residues long. V was cut by 2 bases and J by 1 base, with 14 bases left in between. The CDR3 protein is CAWSSLEGSNYGYTF. CDR3 DNA: TGTGCCTGGAGTTCGTTGGAGGGAAGTAACTATGGCTACACCTTC.

In this sample, this clone turned up a few times. The chain has TRBV2 and TRBJ2-3; TRBD1 aligns across 8 bases. With 6 bases clipped from V and 4 bases from J, the junction kept 3 bases outside the gene matches. The CDR3 is 13 amino acids. Germline CDR1 and CDR2: SNHLY and FYNNEI. CDR3 loop: CASSAGGADTQYF. CDR3 nucleotides: TGTGCCAGCAGCGCAGGGGGCGCAGATACGCAGTATTTT.

The chain uses TRBV29-1 and TRBJ1-1; D is undetermined. This CDR3 is 14 amino acids long. The germline V gene has CDR1 SQVTM and CDR2 ANQGSEA. Deletions cut 5 bases from V and 2 bases from J, with 15 bases between. For the CDR3, the DNA is TGCAGCGTTCAGCTTGTGAAACCCAACACTGAAGCTTTCTTT. This translates into CSVQLVKPNTEAFF.

This clone was found a few times. The rearrangement links TRBV10-3 to TRBJ1-1; a weak D match, TRBD1 (5 bases). With 7 bases removed from V and 1 base from J, the gap between germline ends came to 13 bases. The CDR3 contains 14 residues. CDR1 ENHRY and CDR2 SYGVKD come from the germline V gene. CDR3 sequence reads: CAITPSGGNTEAFF. For the CDR3, the DNA is TGTGCCATCACCCCGTCTGGGGGGAACACTGAAGCTTTCTTT.

The J gene is TRBJ1-1, the V gene TRBV30; no reliable D call. V was cut by 0 bases and J by 5 bases, with 13 bases left in between. The CDR3 loop spans 14 amino acids. Looked up from germline, CDR1 is GTSNPN and CDR2 is SVGIG (reference sequence). CDR3 coding DNA: TGTGCCTGGAGTGTACGGATAGGTTTGACTGAAGCTTTCTTT. The encoded protein is CAWSVRIGLTEAFF.

This clone was seen a few times. For the CDR3, the DNA is TGTGCCAGCAGCTTTATCCTAGCGGGTAACACCGGGGAGCTGTTTTTT. Translation gives CASSFILAGNTGELFF. The chain links TRBV7-9 to TRBJ2-2, with 8 bases fitting TRBD2. The CDR3 covers 16 residues. V shed 3 bases and J 2 bases; nucleotides not matched to a gene: 5. CDR1 and CDR2 from the germline V gene are SEHNR and FQNEAQ (reference sequence).

Only a few counts were recorded for this clone. The V gene is TRBV29-1, the J gene TRBJ1-1; 10 nucleotides match TRBD1. There are 13 residues in the CDR3. The V segment lost 7 bases and the J segment 6 bases; nucleotides outside the gene matches: 8. Per germline, CDR1 SQVTM and CDR2 ANQGSEA. The CDR3 sequence is CSAGWDRGAEAFF. CDR3 DNA: TGCAGCGCCGGGTGGGACAGGGGAGCTGAAGCTTTCTTT.

CDR3 bases: TGTGCCAGCAGCGTAGCGGCGGGGTATTTCTACGAGCAGTACTTC. Translated, it gives CASSVAAGYFYEQYF. The chain uses TRBV9 and TRBJ2-7; D may be TRBD2 (6 bases). CDR3 length: 15 residues. CDR1 and CDR2 from the germline V gene are SGDLS and YYNGEE. Trimming cost V 0 bases and J 3 bases, with 13 bases left between them.